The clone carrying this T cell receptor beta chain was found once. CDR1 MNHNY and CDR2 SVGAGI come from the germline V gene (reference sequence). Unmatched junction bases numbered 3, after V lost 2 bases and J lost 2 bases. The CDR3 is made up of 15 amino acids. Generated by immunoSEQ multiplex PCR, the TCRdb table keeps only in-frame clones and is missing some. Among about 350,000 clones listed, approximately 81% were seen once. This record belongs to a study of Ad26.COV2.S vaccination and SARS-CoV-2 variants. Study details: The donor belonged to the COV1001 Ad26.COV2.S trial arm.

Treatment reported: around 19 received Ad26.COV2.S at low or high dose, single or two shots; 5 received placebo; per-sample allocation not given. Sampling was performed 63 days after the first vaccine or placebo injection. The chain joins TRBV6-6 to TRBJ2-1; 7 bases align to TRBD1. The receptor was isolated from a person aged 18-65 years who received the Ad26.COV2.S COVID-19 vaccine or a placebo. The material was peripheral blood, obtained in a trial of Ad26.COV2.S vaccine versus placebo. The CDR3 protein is CASSYGTGAYNEQFF. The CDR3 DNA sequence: TGTGCCAGCAGTTACGGCACAGGGGCCTACAATGAGCAGTTCTTC.